One sample yielded the 10 T cell receptor beta chains listed below, sequenced in a study of blood T cell repertoires in COVID-19. This table comes from immunoSEQ multiplex PCR, and its TCRdb copy is limited to in-frame clones, with some not included. The sample contains 95,000 to 120,000 clones, about 85% of which appear only once. Sequencing was carried out using peripheral blood. The receptors originated from a woman aged 70 to 79 with acute or convalescent COVID-19.

The chain employs TRBV30 and TRBJ2-7; D is perhaps TRBD1 (5 bases). Trimming removed 4 bases at V and 2 bases at J, with 12 bases between. Germline V gene lookup returns CDR1 GTSNPN and CDR2 SVGIG (reference sequence). CDR3 length equals 13 residues. The CDR3 DNA is TGTGCCTGGACAGGGTACCACACCTACGAGCAGTACTTC. Translating it yields CAWTGYHTYEQYF.

This clone has just a few counts. V usage is TRBV7-9 and J usage is TRBJ2-3, with TRBD2 identical over 7 bases. Germline V gene sequence: CDR1 SEHNR, CDR2 FQNEAQ (reference sequence). The CDR3 is 13 amino acids. The trim removed 11 bases at V and 2 bases at J, leaving 7 bases unmatched. The CDR3 is CAGKAGITDTQYF. The CDR3 DNA reads as TGTGCCGGAAAAGCGGGAATCACAGATACGCAGTATTTT.

The chain couples TRBV28 to TRBJ2-7; TRBD2 matches 9 bases. CDR1 and CDR2 (germline): MDHEN, SYDVKM. The V gene end was trimmed by 4 bases and the J gene end by 0 bases; junction bases not matched to a gene: 4. The CDR3 totals 15 residues. CDR3 in amino acids: CASSSERGVSYEQYV. CDR3 in DNA: TGTGCCAGCAGTTCCGAGCGGGGGGTCTCCTACGAGCAGTACGTC.

The chain uses TRBV18 and TRBJ1-6; D unclear. V was trimmed by 3 bases and J by 9 bases, leaving 12 bases between them. Germline V lookup: CDR1 KGHSH, CDR2 LQKENI. This CDR3 has 14 residues. CDR3 sequence reads: CASSPTAAFSPLHF. The CDR3 DNA follows: TGTGCCAGCTCACCGACTGCAGCATTTTCACCCCTCCACTTT. The full variable domain, its missing parts supplied by reference TRBV18 and TRBJ1-6, is NAGVMQNPRHLVRRRGQEARLRCSPMKGHSHVYWYRQLPEEGLKFMVYLQKENIIDESGMPKERFSAEFPKEGPSILRIQQVVRGDSAAYFCASSPTAAFSPLHFGNGTRLTVT.

V and J are TRBV13 and TRBJ1-5, with D uncertain. Looked up from germline, CDR1 is PRHDT and CDR2 is FYEKMQ (reference sequence). V shed 3 bases and J shed 2 bases, with 8 bases lying between them. The CDR3 contains 14 residues. The CDR3 spells CASSFGQGNQPQHF. Written as DNA, the CDR3 is TGTGCCAGCAGCTTTGGTCAGGGCAATCAGCCCCAGCATTTT.

CDR3 nucleotide sequence: TGTGCCAGCAGCCTATACTCCCCAGGGATTGCGAACACCGGGGAGCTGTTTTTT. Residues: CASSLYSPGIANTGELFF. This sequence joins TRBV7-3 and TRBJ2-2; possibly TRBD1 for D (5 bases). This CDR3 spans 18 amino acids. V was trimmed by 5 bases and J by 0 bases, leaving 19 bases between them. CDR1 is SGHTA and CDR2 is FQGTGA in the germline V gene.

CDR3 sequence reads: CASSPRTVNNSPLHF. As DNA, the CDR3 is TGTGCCAGCTCACCGAGGACAGTAAATAATTCACCCCTCCACTTT. The genes are TRBV18 and TRBJ1-6; tentatively, D is TRBD1 (6 bases). V was trimmed by 3 bases and J by 5 bases, leaving 11 bases between them. Looked up from germline, CDR1 is KGHSH and CDR2 is LQKENI. This CDR3 is 15 amino acids long.

The gene calls are TRBV7-2 and TRBJ1-3; D not resolved. This CDR3 has 16 amino acids. CDR1 SGHTA and CDR2 FQGNSA come from the germline V gene. Trimming stripped 1 base from V and 2 bases from J, with 12 bases between. This chain's CDR3 is CASSLGPGATGNTIYF. As DNA, the CDR3 is TGTGCCAGCAGCTTAGGTCCGGGAGCCACTGGAAACACCATATATTTT.

This clone showed up just a few times. The CDR3 DNA reads TGTGCCACCAGCACAAGAACCACCGGGTCCCCTCAGCATTTT. It translates to CATSTRTTGSPQHF. The chain employs TRBV15 and TRBJ1-5; D ambiguous. The length of the CDR3 is 14 residues. V was shortened by 4 bases and J by 13 bases, with 20 bases between the two germline ends. Germline V CDR1 and CDR2: LNHNV, YYDKDF (reference sequence).

The rearrangement links TRBV9 to TRBJ2-3; TRBD2 matches 8 bases. V gave up 3 bases and J gave up 0 bases; unmatched junction bases: 9. The CDR3 has 17 amino acids. Germline-derived CDR1 and CDR2 are SGDLS and YYNGEE. The CDR3 is CASSAGRGGTSTDTQYF. CDR3 in DNA: TGTGCCAGCAGCGCGGGCCGGGGGGGGACTAGCACAGATACGCAGTATTTT.